The 6 T cell receptor beta chains below were found in one sample sequenced in a study of cytomegalovirus exposure and HLA in healthy donors. In the PCR, 60 Vbeta and 13 Jbeta primers were used. The protocol was immunoSEQ multiplex PCR, while the TCRdb copy is restricted to in-frame clones and leaves out a portion. The data show 250,000 to 350,000 clones, with 75% to 90% seen just once and around 0.33% held by the top ten. The source material was PBMCs. All receptors come from a girl aged 2 to 9 in good health and CMV-seronegative.

This clone was counted a few times. The rearrangement uses TRBV5-8 and TRBJ1-2, with TRBD1 matching over 9 bases. V trimming: 3 bases; J trimming: 7 bases; junction bases outside the gene matches: 7. The V gene's germline CDR1 is SGHTS and CDR2 YDEGEE. This CDR3 is built from 14 residues. CDR3 region: CASSYPGQGRGYTF. CDR3 in DNA: TGTGCCAGCAGCTACCCGGGACAGGGTCGTGGCTACACCTTC. Full variable domain (missing parts from reference TRBV5-8 and TRBJ1-2): EAGVTQSPTHLIKTRGQQATLRCSPISGHTSVYWYQQALGLGLQFLLWYDEGEERNRGNFPPRFSGRQFPNYSSELNVNALELEDSALYLCASSYPGQGRGYTFGSGTRLTVV.

The V call is TRBV9, the J call TRBJ2-3, with 8 bases matching TRBD2. After removal of 0 bases from V and 2 bases from J, the junction contained 2 bases not matched to a gene. This CDR3 has 15 amino acids. Germline loops: CDR1 SGDLS, CDR2 YYNGEE. The CDR3 loop reads CASSVAGGPTDTQYF. The CDR3 nucleotides are TGTGCCAGCAGCGTAGCGGGAGGGCCCACAGATACGCAGTATTTT.

This clone was detected once. The V call is TRBV5-6, the J call TRBJ2-7; D is uncertain. This CDR3 comprises 13 residues. The ends were cut back, 4 bases at V and 8 bases at J, with 16 bases in the middle. Germline CDR1 SGHDT, CDR2 YYEEEE. CDR3 sequence reads: CASSPSRYFKQYF. DNA for the CDR3: TGTGCCAGCAGCCCGTCACGATACTTCAAGCAGTACTTC.

This chain links TRBV11-2 with TRBJ1-1; TRBD1 aligns across 12 bases. This CDR3 has 16 amino acids. V dropped 2 bases and J dropped 3; count of bases not matched to a gene: 4. The V gene's germline CDR1 is SGHAT and CDR2 FQNNGV. DNA of the CDR3: TGTGCCAGCAGCTTACCCGGGACAGGGGGCTACACTGAAGCTTTCTTT. Translating it yields CASSLPGTGGYTEAFF.

V and J are TRBV2 and TRBJ1-5; possibly TRBD1 for D (6 bases). V was shortened by 6 bases and J by 3 bases, with 18 bases between the two germline ends. The CDR3 loop spans 16 amino acids. Germline values: CDR1 SNHLY, CDR2 FYNNEI. In DNA form, the CDR3 reads TGTGCCAGCAGGGACAGCCTACAAGGCCCCAATCAGCCCCAGCATTTT. It is translated as CASRDSLQGPNQPQHF.

The J gene is TRBJ2-7, the V gene TRBV19; 9 bases agree with TRBD2. After removal of 6 bases from V and 7 bases from J, the junction contained 13 bases not matched to a gene. The CDR3 runs 15 residues. Looked up from germline, CDR1 is LNHDA and CDR2 is SQIVND (reference sequence). CDR3 in amino acids: CASSPGVAGVREQYF. Here the CDR3 DNA reads TGTGCCAGTAGCCCCGGAGTAGCGGGGGTACGGGAGCAGTACTTC.